What follows are 30 T cell receptor beta chains derived from one specimen sequenced in a study of cytomegalovirus exposure and HLA in healthy donors. Sequencing used immunoSEQ multiplex PCR; TCRdb keeps in-frame clones, though not all of them. The table includes under 250,000 clones, about nine tenths detected once. Sequenced input: PBMCs. The receptors stem from a woman aged 18-29 years in good health and CMV-seropositive.

The rearrangement joins TRBV7-8 to TRBJ1-4; D ambiguous. Trimming took 5 bases from V and 5 from J, leaving 12 bases between them. Per germline, CDR1 SGHVS and CDR2 FQNEAQ. This CDR3 comprises 14 residues. CDR3 in amino acids: CASSREYRNEKLFF. The DNA for the CDR3 is TGTGCCAGCAGCCGAGAATACCGGAATGAAAAACTGTTTTTT.

The J gene is TRBJ1-1, the V gene TRBV4-1, with 8 bases fitting TRBD1. The CDR3 loop spans 15 amino acids. V shed 4 bases and J 3 bases; nucleotides not matched to a gene: 7. CDR1 MGHRA and CDR2 YSYEKL come from the germline V gene. CDR3 sequence (DNA): TGCGCCAGCAGCCCCCAGGGGGCTGGGGACACTGAAGCTTTCTTT. Translated, it gives CASSPQGAGDTEAFF.

The chain recombines TRBV21-1 with TRBJ1-4. TRBV21-1 is assigned pseudogene status. This CDR3 spans 14 amino acids. The CDR3 loop is CASSWRTRGEKLFF. The CDR3 coding sequence is TGTGCCAGCAGCTGGCGGACTCGGGGGGAAAAACTGTTTTTT.

The V call is TRBV9, the J call TRBJ2-7; 9 nucleotides agree with TRBD2. CDR3 size: 15 residues. Germline CDR1 is SGDLS and CDR2 is YYNGEE. Germline trimming cut 4 bases from V and 6 bases from J; bases unmatched to any gene: 11. The CDR3 reads CASSPPGLAGREQYF. As DNA, the CDR3 is TGTGCCAGCAGCCCTCCGGGACTAGCAGGCCGCGAGCAGTACTTC.

The chain combines TRBV5-1 with TRBJ1-1; weak D call: TRBD1 (6 bases). Trimming took 0 bases from V and 6 from J, leaving 12 bases between them. The germline CDR1 and CDR2 sequences are SGHRS and YFSETQ. The CDR3 is 14 amino acids. The CDR3 DNA reads TGCGCCAGCAGCTTGGCCGGGGGGGCGGCTGAAGCTTTCTTT. Its protein is CASSLAGGAAEAFF.

The rearrangement uses TRBV5-1 and TRBJ1-2, with D perhaps TRBD1 (6 bases). The germline V gene has CDR1 SGHRS and CDR2 YFSETQ. The CDR3 runs to 14 residues. The V end was cut by 3 bases, the J end by 4 bases, with 13 bases between. CDR3: CASSSWTVSYGYTF. The DNA for the CDR3 is TGCGCCAGCAGCTCCTGGACAGTTAGCTATGGCTACACCTTC.

Concerning this clone: The same CDR3 also results from other DNA sequences found in this sample. J is TRBJ2-2 and V is TRBV6-5; D is unclear. Germline CDR1 reads MNHEY; CDR2 reads SVGAGI. Trimming shortened V by 7 bases and J by 2 bases, and 5 bases separated the two germline ends. The CDR3 has 12 amino acids. CDR3: CASTRNTGELFF. The CDR3 region has the DNA TGTGCCAGCACCCGTAACACCGGGGAGCTGTTTTTT.

V is TRBV29-1 and J is TRBJ2-7; D not certain. The CDR3 is 11 residues long. Germline V gives CDR1 SQVTM, CDR2 ANQGSEA. V was pared by 3 bases and J by 3 bases, with 6 bases between. DNA for the CDR3: TGCAGCGTTGAGGTCGGCTACGAGCAGTACTTC. This sequence encodes CSVEVGYEQYF.

The V and J genes are TRBV5-1 and TRBJ2-3; a weak D match, TRBD1 (5 bases). Germline CDR1 reads SGHRS; CDR2 reads YFSETQ. This CDR3 contains 15 residues. Trimming left V 2 bases short and J 0 bases short, with 10 bases between. CDR3 sequence (DNA): TGCGCCAGCAGCTTAAGGGGAACTAGCACAGATACGCAGTATTTT. Translating it yields CASSLRGTSTDTQYF.

The J gene is TRBJ2-5, the V gene TRBV7-9; the match to TRBD1 covers 10 bases. This CDR3 spans 15 amino acids. The V and J ends lost 5 bases and 1 base, in that order; junction bases with no gene match: 4. CDR1 is SEHNR and CDR2 is FQNEAQ in the germline V gene (reference sequence). CDR3 nucleotides: TGTGCCAGCAGCGGACAGGGGGAGGCCCAAGAGACCCAGTACTTC. This gives the protein CASSGQGEAQETQYF.

V is TRBV9 and J is TRBJ1-1, with D possibly being TRBD1 (6 bases). V lost 7 bases to trimming and J lost 3 bases, with 13 bases between them. In germline, CDR1 is SGDLS, CDR2 YYNGEE. This CDR3 contains 13 residues. The DNA for the CDR3 is TGTGCCAGCGACGGAGGGGGGGACACTGAAGCTTTCTTT. This sequence encodes CASDGGGDTEAFF.

This clone was seen a single time. J is TRBJ2-5 and V is TRBV5-4; 7 positions agree with TRBD1. Germline loops: CDR1 SGHNT, CDR2 YYREEE (reference sequence). The CDR3 consists of 14 residues. Trimming cost V 2 bases and J 5 bases; bases outside gene matches: 6. The CDR3 DNA sequence: TGTGCCAGCAGCTTTATGACAGGGACGGAGACCCAGTACTTC. Protein sequence: CASSFMTGTETQYF.

This clone appeared a single time. CDR3 residues: CASSLGLGEKLFF. The CDR3 bases are TGCGCCAGCAGCCTTGGGCTTGGCGAAAAACTGTTTTTT. The chain carries TRBV4-1 and TRBJ1-4, with no clear D. CDR1 is MGHRA and CDR2 is YSYEKL in the germline V gene. V lost 4 bases and J 8 bases, leaving 11 bases between the germline ends. There are 13 residues in the CDR3.

The chain recombines TRBV2 with TRBJ2-1, with 13 bases lining up with TRBD2. The J segment lost 7 bases and the V segment lost 3 bases, leaving 3 bases of the junction unmatched. From germline, CDR1 is SNHLY and CDR2 FYNNEI. The CDR3 length is 15 residues. CDR3 protein: CASSDRTSGGNEQFF. The CDR3, as DNA: TGTGCCAGCAGTGACCGGACTAGCGGGGGAAATGAGCAGTTCTTC.

The chain joins TRBV10-3 to TRBJ2-1; 10 bases line up with TRBD1. With 6 bases clipped from V and 2 bases from J, the junction kept 4 bases outside the gene matches. Germline CDR1 ENHRY, CDR2 SYGVKD. The CDR3 is 15 residues long. For the CDR3, the DNA is TGTGCCATCAGCCGGGACAGGGGTGCCTACAATGAGCAGTTCTTC. It translates to CAISRDRGAYNEQFF.

V gene TRBV7-6 combines with J gene TRBJ2-7; perhaps TRBD2 as D (5 bases). Germline lookup yields CDR1 SGHVS and CDR2 FNYEAQ. The CDR3 is 15 residues long. Trimming removed 5 bases from V and 3 bases from J, with 17 bases in between. The CDR3 bases are TGTGCCAGCAGCCTGGAGGACGCACCAAACTACGAGCAGTACTTC. This sequence encodes CASSLEDAPNYEQYF.

The chain uses TRBV19 and TRBJ1-5, with D possibly TRBD1 on 5 matching bases. V lost 2 bases, J lost 7 bases, and 15 bases lay in between. The CDR3 is 15 amino acids. CDR1 is LNHDA, CDR2 SQIVND, per germline (reference sequence). The CDR3 protein is CASSIIPRGDQPQHF. CDR3 DNA: TGTGCCAGTAGTATAATACCAAGGGGCGACCAGCCCCAGCATTTT.

V is TRBV9 and J is TRBJ2-1, with TRBD2 identical over 8 bases. The CDR3 is 13 amino acids. In germline, CDR1 is SGDLS, CDR2 YYNGEE. V dropped 3 bases and J dropped 13; count of bases not matched to a gene: 9. The CDR3 DNA is TGTGCCAGCAGCGGGGAAGAGCGGGAGATTCAGTTCTTC. Translating it yields CASSGEEREIQFF.

V usage is TRBV9 and J usage is TRBJ1-2, with D tentatively TRBD1 (6 bases). CDR1 is SGDLS, CDR2 YYNGEE, per germline. Trimming pared 0 bases from V and 5 bases from J, leaving 14 bases between. This CDR3 is 15 amino acids long. The CDR3 DNA reads as TGTGCCAGCAGCGTAGGACAGGACCTCCTGTATGGCTACACCTTC. Translated, it gives CASSVGQDLLYGYTF.

The J gene is TRBJ1-1, the V gene TRBV7-9, with a weak D call TRBD1 (6 bases). Trimming shortened V by 5 bases and J by 2 bases, and 21 bases separated the two germline ends. CDR3 size: 17 residues. Germline CDR1 SEHNR, CDR2 FQNEAQ (reference sequence). This CDR3 is CASSTLGRGGHNTEAFF. The CDR3 nucleotides are TGTGCCAGCAGCACGCTGGGGCGGGGGGGGCATAACACTGAAGCTTTCTTT.

The CDR3 protein is CASSLGQGAGDTQYF. The CDR3 bases are TGCGCCAGCAGCTTGGGACAGGGGGCCGGAGATACGCAGTATTTT. V gene TRBV5-1 combines with J gene TRBJ2-3, with 10 bases identical to TRBD1. The germline V gene encodes CDR1 SGHRS and CDR2 YFSETQ. The ends lost 0 bases at V and 5 bases at J; junction bases unmatched: 3. The CDR3 runs 15 residues.

This chain connects TRBV19 to TRBJ2-1; the match to TRBD2 covers 8 bases. The V gene's germline CDR1 is LNHDA and CDR2 SQIVND (reference sequence). V was pared by 2 bases and J by 7 bases, with 7 bases of the junction left unmatched. The CDR3 is 15 residues long. In nucleotides, the CDR3 is TGTGCCAGTAGTATACAGGGACTAGGACTAAATGAGCAGTTCTTC. Translated: CASSIQGLGLNEQFF.

This clone has just a few counts. The chain links TRBV2 to TRBJ2-7; no reliable D call. The length of the CDR3 is 13 residues. Between the trimmed V and J ends, which lost 4 bases and 6 bases, there was a span of 13 bases. CDR1 and CDR2 from the germline V gene are SNHLY and FYNNEI. CDR3 coding DNA: TGTGCCAGCAGTGCCCTAACTTCTCCCGAGCAGTACTTC. Translation gives CASSALTSPEQYF.

This clone was observed a single time. The chain employs TRBV27 and TRBJ1-2; no clear D. Germline V CDR1 and CDR2: MNHEY, SMNVEV (reference sequence). The V end lost 0 bases, the J end lost 2 bases, and 7 bases lay between the germline ends. The CDR3 extends over 14 amino acids. CDR3 nucleotides: TGTGCCAGCAGTTTATCTCCGGGAAACTATGGCTACACCTTC. It yields the protein CASSLSPGNYGYTF.

About this clone: Within the sample, other DNA sequences also encode this same CDR3. The rearrangement joins TRBV18 to TRBJ1-2; 8 nucleotides match TRBD1. The CDR3 consists of 14 residues. CDR1 is KGHSH and CDR2 is LQKENI in the germline V gene. With V trimmed by 0 bases and J by 4 bases, 1 base remained unmatched. The CDR3 loop reads CASSPPGQAYGYTF. Here the CDR3 DNA reads TGTGCCAGCTCACCACCGGGACAGGCCTATGGCTACACCTTC.

The genes are TRBV29-1 and TRBJ1-1; 7 bases align to TRBD1. Losses at the gene ends were 8 bases for V and 0 bases for J; bases not matched to a gene: 9. Germline lookup yields CDR1 SQVTM and CDR2 ANQGSEA. The CDR3 sequence is 14 residues long. The CDR3 spells CSTRSGQMNTEAFF. The CDR3 bases are TGCAGCACCCGGTCGGGACAGATGAACACTGAAGCTTTCTTT.

The table lists this clone with a count of one. The V gene is TRBV10-1, the J gene TRBJ2-7; D remains ambiguous. The CDR3 has 12 residues. The V gene lost 0 bases and the J gene lost 3 bases, with 3 bases spanning the gap. Germline loops: CDR1 WNHNN, CDR2 SYGVQD (reference sequence). The CDR3 nucleotides read TGCGCCAGCAGTGAGTCGAGCTACGAGCAGTACTTC. This translates into CASSESSYEQYF.

The chain uses TRBV30 and TRBJ1-5; perhaps TRBD1 as D (6 bases). Germline V lookup: CDR1 GTSNPN, CDR2 SVGIG (reference sequence). CDR3 length: 14 residues. Trimming pared 0 bases from V and 5 bases from J, leaving 11 bases between. In nucleotides, the CDR3 is TGTGCCTGGAGTGTAGCTCAGGGGCATCAGCCCCAGCATTTT. It translates to CAWSVAQGHQPQHF.

The rearrangement links TRBV19 to TRBJ1-5; D is perhaps TRBD1 (6 bases). The CDR3 runs to 15 residues. V was pared by 7 bases and J by 3 bases, with 16 bases between. Germline-derived CDR1 and CDR2 are LNHDA and SQIVND (reference sequence). The CDR3 region has the DNA TGTGCCAGTACCCCAGTGGGGGCTATCAATCAGCCCCAGCATTTT. Translation gives CASTPVGAINQPQHF.

This sequence joins TRBV27 and TRBJ2-1; TRBD2 matches 9 bases. CDR3 size: 17 residues. Trimming took 3 bases from V and 8 from J; bases not matched to a gene: 14. Looked up from germline, CDR1 is MNHEY and CDR2 is SMNVEV (reference sequence). The CDR3, as DNA: TGTGCCAGCAGTTTCAGGGCGGGAGGGCCAGAGGGCCATGAGCAGTTCTTC. Translation: CASSFRAGGPEGHEQFF.